This is a list of T cell receptor beta chains from one sample in a study of OX40 agonist ivuxolimab in advanced cancers. The method was immunoSEQ multiplex PCR; TCRdb's version includes in-frame clones alone and lacks a portion of them. In the table there are some 27,000 clones, 90% of which are singletons. Sequencing used CD4+ or CD8+ T cells sorted from blood, obtained in a trial of the OX40 agonist ivuxolimab. The receptors here all came from an adult with an advanced solid tumor such as melanoma, head and neck, liver or kidney cancer. Each CDR3 is given without its conserved first and last residue.

V: TRBV27
J: TRBJ2-1
CDR3: ASSPPGLAGESYNEQF

V: TRBV5-1
J: TRBJ1-1
CDR3: ASSPWEGLNTEAF

V: TRBV9
J: TRBJ1-2
CDR3: ASSVGTARYGYT

V: TRBV7-9
J: TRBJ2-7
CDR3: ASSIPGTGYEQY

V: TRBV5-1
J: TRBJ1-6
CDR3: ASSETGPLYNSPLH

V: TRBV6-5
J: TRBJ2-3
CDR3: ASVGDTQY

V: TRBV5-5
J: TRBJ1-2
CDR3: ASSPWTGDYGYT

V: TRBV7-9
J: TRBJ1-2
CDR3: ASRPATYGYT

V: TRBV19
J: TRBJ2-7
CDR3: ASSIVGGASSYEQY

V: TRBV9
J: TRBJ2-3
CDR3: ASSVLPYPGLAGGPSTDTQY

V: TRBV7-8
J: TRBJ1-1
CDR3: ASRLHMGDTEAF

V: TRBV7-8
J: TRBJ2-1
CDR3: ASSPGPASYNEQF

V: TRBV6-5
J: NA
CDR3: ASSYSVRGDEQY

V: TRBV6-5
J: TRBJ1-1
CDR3: ASSYSPGNTEAF

V: TRBV29-1
J: TRBJ1-1
CDR3: SVDKNTEAF

V: TRBV18
J: TRBJ2-1
CDR3: ASLELGVGPNEQF